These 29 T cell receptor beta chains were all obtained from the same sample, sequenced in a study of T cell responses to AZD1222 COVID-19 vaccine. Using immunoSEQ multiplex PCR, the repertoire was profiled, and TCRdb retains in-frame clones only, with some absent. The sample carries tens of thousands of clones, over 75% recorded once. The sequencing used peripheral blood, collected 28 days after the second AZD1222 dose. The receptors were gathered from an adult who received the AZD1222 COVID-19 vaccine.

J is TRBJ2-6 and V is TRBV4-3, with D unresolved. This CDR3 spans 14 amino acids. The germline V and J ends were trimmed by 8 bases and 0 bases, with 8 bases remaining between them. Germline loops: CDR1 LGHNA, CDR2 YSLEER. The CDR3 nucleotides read TGCGCCAGCGGGGTAGGCTCTGGGGCCAACGTCCTGACTTTC. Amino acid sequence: CASGVGSGANVLTF.

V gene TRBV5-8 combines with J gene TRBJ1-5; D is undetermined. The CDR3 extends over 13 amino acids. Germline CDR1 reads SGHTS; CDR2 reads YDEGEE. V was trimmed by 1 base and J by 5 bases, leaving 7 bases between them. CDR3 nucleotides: TGTGCCAGCAGCTTGACAGCCTATCAGCCCCAGCATTTT. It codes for CASSLTAYQPQHF.

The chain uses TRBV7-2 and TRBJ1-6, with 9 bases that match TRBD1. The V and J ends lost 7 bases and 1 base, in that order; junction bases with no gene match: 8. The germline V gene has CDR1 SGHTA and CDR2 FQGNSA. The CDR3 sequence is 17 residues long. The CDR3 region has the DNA TGTGCCAGCATCCGGGGGGGGACAGGGTCCTATAATTCACCCCTCCACTTT. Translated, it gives CASIRGGTGSYNSPLHF.

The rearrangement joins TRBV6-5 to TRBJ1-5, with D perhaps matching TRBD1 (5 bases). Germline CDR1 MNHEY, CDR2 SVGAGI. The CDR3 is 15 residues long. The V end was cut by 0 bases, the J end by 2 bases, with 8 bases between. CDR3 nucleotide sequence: TGTGCCAGCAGTTACTCGCCGGGGGGCAATCAGCCCCAGCATTTT. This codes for CASSYSPGGNQPQHF.

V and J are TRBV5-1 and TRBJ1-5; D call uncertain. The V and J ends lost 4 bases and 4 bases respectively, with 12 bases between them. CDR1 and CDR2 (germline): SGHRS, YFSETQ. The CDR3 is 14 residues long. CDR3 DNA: TGCGCCAGCAGCCTGGACGGCTTAAATCAGCCCCAGCATTTT. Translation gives CASSLDGLNQPQHF.

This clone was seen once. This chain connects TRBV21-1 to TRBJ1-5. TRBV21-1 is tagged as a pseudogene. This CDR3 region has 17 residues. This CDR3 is CASRSSQGAYSNQPQHF. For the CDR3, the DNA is TGTGCCAGCCGGTCTAGCCAGGGAGCCTATAGCAATCAGCCCCAGCATTTT.

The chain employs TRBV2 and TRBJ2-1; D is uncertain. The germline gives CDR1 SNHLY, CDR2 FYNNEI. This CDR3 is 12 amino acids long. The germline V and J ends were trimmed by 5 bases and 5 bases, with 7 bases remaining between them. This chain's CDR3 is CASSIRDNEQFF. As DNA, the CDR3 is TGTGCCAGCAGTATCCGAGACAATGAGCAGTTCTTC. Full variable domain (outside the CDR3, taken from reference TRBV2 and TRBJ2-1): EPEVTQTPSHQVTQMGQEVILRCVPISNHLYFYWYRQILGQKVEFLVSFYNNEISEKSEIFDDQFSVERPDGSNFTLKIRSTKLEDSAMYFCASSIRDNEQFFGPGTRLTVL.

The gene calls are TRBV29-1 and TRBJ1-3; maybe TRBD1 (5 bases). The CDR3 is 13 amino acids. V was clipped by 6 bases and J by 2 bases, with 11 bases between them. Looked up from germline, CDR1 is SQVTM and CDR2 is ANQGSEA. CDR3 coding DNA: TGCAGCGTCCGGCAGGGAACTGGAAACACCATATATTTT. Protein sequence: CSVRQGTGNTIYF.

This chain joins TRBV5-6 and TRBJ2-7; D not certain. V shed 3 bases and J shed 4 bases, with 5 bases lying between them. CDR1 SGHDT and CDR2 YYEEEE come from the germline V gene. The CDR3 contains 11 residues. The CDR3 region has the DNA TGTGCCAGCAGCTCCAAGTACGAGCAGTACTTC. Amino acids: CASSSKYEQYF.

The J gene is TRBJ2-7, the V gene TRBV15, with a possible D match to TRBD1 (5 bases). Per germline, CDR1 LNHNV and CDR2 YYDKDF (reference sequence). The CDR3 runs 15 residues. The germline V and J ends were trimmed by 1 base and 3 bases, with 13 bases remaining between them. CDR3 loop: CATSRGTGEDYEQYF. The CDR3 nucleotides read TGTGCCACCAGCAGAGGAACAGGAGAAGACTACGAGCAGTACTTC. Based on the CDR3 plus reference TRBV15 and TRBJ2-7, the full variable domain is DAMVIQNPRYQVTQFGKPVTLSCSQTLNHNVMYWYQQKSSQAPKLLFHYYDKDFNNEADTPDNFQSRRPNTSFCFLDIRSPGLGDTAMYLCATSRGTGEDYEQYFGPGTRLTVT.

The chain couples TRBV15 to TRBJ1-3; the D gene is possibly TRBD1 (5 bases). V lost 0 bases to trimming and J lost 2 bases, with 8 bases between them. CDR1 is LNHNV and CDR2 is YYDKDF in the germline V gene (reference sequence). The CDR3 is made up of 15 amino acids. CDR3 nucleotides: TGTGCCACCAGCAGAGATCCAGGGACTGGAAACACCATATATTTT. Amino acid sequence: CATSRDPGTGNTIYF.

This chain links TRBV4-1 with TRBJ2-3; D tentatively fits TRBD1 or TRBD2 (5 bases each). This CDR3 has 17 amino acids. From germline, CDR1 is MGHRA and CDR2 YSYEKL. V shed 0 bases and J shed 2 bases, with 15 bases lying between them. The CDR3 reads CASSQDLRGEPTDTQYF. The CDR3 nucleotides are TGCGCCAGCAGCCAAGATCTTCGAGGGGAACCCACAGATACGCAGTATTTT.

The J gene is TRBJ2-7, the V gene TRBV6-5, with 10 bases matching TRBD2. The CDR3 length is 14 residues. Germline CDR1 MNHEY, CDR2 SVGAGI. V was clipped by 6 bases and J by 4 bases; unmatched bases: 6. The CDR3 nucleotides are TGTGCCAGCAGAACTAGCGGGGAGATTTACGAGCAGTACTTC. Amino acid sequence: CASRTSGEIYEQYF.

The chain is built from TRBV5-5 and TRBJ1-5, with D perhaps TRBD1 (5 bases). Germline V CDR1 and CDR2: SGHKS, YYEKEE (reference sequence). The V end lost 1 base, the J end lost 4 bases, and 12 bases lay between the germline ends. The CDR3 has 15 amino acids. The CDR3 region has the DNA TGTGCCAGCAGCTTGAGGGACGCGGGGAATCAGCCCCAGCATTTT. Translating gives CASSLRDAGNQPQHF. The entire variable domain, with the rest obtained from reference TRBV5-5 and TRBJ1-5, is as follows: DAGVTQSPTHLIKTRGQQVTLRCSPISGHKSVSWYQQVLGQGPQFIFQYYEKEERGRGNFPDRFSARQFPNYSSELNVNALLLGDSALYLCASSLRDAGNQPQHFGDGTRLSIL.

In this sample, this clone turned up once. For the CDR3, the DNA is TGTGCCAGCAGCCGAACAGGGGTGGGTGAAGCTTTCTTT. Translating it yields CASSRTGVGEAFF. J is TRBJ1-1 and V is TRBV11-2; 7 nucleotides line up with TRBD1. The V and J ends lost 5 bases and 7 bases, in that order; junction bases with no gene match: 7. The CDR3 spans 13 residues. The germline CDR1 and CDR2 sequences are SGHAT and FQNNGV. Together with reference TRBV11-2 and TRBJ1-1, the CDR3 gives the full variable domain: EAGVAQSPRYKIIEKRQSVAFWCNPISGHATLYWYQQILGQGPKLLIQFQNNGVVDDSQLPKDRFSAERLKGVDSTLKIQPAKLEDSAVYLCASSRTGVGEAFFGQGTRLTVV.

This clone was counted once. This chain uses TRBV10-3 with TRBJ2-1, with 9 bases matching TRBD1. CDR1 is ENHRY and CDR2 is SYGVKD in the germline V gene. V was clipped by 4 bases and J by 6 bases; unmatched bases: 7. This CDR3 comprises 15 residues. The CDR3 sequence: CAISGPDRGLNEQFF. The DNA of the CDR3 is TGTGCCATCAGTGGCCCGGACAGGGGCCTCAATGAGCAGTTCTTC.

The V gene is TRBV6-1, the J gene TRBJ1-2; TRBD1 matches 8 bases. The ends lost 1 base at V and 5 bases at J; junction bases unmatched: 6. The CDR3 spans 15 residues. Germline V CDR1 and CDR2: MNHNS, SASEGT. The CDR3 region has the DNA TGTGCCAGCAGTGAAGGGTGGGGACAGGTATATGGCTACACCTTC. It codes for CASSEGWGQVYGYTF.

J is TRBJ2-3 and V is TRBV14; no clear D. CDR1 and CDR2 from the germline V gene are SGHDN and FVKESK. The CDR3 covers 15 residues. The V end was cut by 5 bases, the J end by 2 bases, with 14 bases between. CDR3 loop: CASSNARLSTDTQYF. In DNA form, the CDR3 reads TGTGCCAGCAGCAACGCCCGGCTCTCCACAGATACGCAGTATTTT.

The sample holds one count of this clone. CDR3 region: CASSLHRGDTYEQYF. In DNA form, the CDR3 reads TGTGCCAGCAGCCTCCACCGGGGGGACACCTACGAGCAGTACTTC. V and J are TRBV11-2 and TRBJ2-7, with D perhaps TRBD2 (7 bases). Germline V CDR1 and CDR2: SGHAT, FQNNGV. The CDR3 runs 15 residues. V lost 5 bases and J 2 bases, leaving 16 bases between the germline ends.

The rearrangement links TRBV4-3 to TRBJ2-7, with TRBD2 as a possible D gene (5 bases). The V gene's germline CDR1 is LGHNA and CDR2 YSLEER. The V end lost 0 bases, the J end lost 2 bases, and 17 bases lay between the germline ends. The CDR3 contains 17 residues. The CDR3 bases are TGCGCCAGCAGCCAAGAACCCCCCCAGCGGAGACCCTACGAGCAGTACTTC. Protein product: CASSQEPPQRRPYEQYF.

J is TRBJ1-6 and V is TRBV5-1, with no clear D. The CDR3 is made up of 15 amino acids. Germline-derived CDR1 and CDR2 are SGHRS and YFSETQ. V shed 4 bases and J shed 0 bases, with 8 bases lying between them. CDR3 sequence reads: CASSEGSSYNSPLHF. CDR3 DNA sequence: TGCGCCAGCAGCGAGGGTAGCTCCTATAATTCACCCCTCCACTTT. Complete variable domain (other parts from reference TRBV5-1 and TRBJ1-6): KAGVTQTPRYLIKTRGQQVTLSCSPISGHRSVSWYQQTPGQGLQFLFEYFSETQRNKGNFPGRFSGRQFSNSRSEMNVSTLELGDSALYLCASSEGSSYNSPLHFGNGTRLTVT.

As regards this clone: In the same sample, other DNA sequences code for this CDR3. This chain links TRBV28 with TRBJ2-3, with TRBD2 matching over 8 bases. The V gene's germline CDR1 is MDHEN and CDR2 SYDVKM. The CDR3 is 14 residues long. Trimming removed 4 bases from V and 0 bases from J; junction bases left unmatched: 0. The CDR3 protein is CASSSGGSTDTQYF. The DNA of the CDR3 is TGTGCCAGCAGTTCGGGGGGGAGCACAGATACGCAGTATTTT.

The CDR3 spells CASSTDRVRQPQHF. CDR3 nucleotide sequence: TGTGCCAGCAGTACAGACAGGGTGAGACAGCCCCAGCATTTT. The gene calls are TRBV6-2 or TRBV6-3 and TRBJ1-5; TRBD1 aligns across 7 bases. Trimming cost V 5 bases and J 7 bases; bases outside gene matches: 8. The CDR3 has 14 residues. Germline-derived CDR1 and CDR2 are MNHEY and SVGEGT.

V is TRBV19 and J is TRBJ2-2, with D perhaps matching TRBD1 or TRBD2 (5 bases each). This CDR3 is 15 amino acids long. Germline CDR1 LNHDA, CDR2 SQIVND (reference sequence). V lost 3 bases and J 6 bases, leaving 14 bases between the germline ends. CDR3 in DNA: TGTGCCAGTAGTATGCCGGGGCGCGCCGCCGGGGAGCTGTTTTTT. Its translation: CASSMPGRAAGELFF.

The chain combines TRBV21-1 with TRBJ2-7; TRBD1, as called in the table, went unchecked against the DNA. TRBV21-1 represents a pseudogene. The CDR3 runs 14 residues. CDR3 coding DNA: TGTGCCAGCAGCAAGGACAGGGCCGGGGACGAGCAGTACTTC. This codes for CASSKDRAGDEQYF.

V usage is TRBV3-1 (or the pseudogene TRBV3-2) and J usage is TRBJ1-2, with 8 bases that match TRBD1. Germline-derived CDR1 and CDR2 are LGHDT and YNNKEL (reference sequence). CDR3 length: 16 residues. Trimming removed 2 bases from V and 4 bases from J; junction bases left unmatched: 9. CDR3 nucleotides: TGTGCCAGCAGCCAACCCCAGGGGGCTGGGGGCTATGGCTACACCTTC. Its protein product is CASSQPQGAGGYGYTF.

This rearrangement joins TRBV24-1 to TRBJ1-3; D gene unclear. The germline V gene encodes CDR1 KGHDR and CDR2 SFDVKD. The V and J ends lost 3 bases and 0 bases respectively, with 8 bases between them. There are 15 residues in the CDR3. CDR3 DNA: TGTGCCACCAGTGATGGAATAAACTCTGGAAACACCATATATTTT. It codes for CATSDGINSGNTIYF.

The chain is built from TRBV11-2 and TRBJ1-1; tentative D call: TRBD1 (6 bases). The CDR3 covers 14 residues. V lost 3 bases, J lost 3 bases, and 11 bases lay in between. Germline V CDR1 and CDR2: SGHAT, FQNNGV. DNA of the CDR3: TGTGCCAGCAGCTTGGGGGGCTCGGACACTGAAGCTTTCTTT. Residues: CASSLGGSDTEAFF.

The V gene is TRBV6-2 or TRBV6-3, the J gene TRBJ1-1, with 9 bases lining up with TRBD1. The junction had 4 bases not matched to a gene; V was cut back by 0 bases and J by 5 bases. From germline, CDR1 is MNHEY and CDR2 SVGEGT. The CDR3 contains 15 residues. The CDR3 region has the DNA TGTGCCAGCAGTTACTCGAGGGGACAGGGAACTGAAGCTTTCTTT. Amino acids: CASSYSRGQGTEAFF.